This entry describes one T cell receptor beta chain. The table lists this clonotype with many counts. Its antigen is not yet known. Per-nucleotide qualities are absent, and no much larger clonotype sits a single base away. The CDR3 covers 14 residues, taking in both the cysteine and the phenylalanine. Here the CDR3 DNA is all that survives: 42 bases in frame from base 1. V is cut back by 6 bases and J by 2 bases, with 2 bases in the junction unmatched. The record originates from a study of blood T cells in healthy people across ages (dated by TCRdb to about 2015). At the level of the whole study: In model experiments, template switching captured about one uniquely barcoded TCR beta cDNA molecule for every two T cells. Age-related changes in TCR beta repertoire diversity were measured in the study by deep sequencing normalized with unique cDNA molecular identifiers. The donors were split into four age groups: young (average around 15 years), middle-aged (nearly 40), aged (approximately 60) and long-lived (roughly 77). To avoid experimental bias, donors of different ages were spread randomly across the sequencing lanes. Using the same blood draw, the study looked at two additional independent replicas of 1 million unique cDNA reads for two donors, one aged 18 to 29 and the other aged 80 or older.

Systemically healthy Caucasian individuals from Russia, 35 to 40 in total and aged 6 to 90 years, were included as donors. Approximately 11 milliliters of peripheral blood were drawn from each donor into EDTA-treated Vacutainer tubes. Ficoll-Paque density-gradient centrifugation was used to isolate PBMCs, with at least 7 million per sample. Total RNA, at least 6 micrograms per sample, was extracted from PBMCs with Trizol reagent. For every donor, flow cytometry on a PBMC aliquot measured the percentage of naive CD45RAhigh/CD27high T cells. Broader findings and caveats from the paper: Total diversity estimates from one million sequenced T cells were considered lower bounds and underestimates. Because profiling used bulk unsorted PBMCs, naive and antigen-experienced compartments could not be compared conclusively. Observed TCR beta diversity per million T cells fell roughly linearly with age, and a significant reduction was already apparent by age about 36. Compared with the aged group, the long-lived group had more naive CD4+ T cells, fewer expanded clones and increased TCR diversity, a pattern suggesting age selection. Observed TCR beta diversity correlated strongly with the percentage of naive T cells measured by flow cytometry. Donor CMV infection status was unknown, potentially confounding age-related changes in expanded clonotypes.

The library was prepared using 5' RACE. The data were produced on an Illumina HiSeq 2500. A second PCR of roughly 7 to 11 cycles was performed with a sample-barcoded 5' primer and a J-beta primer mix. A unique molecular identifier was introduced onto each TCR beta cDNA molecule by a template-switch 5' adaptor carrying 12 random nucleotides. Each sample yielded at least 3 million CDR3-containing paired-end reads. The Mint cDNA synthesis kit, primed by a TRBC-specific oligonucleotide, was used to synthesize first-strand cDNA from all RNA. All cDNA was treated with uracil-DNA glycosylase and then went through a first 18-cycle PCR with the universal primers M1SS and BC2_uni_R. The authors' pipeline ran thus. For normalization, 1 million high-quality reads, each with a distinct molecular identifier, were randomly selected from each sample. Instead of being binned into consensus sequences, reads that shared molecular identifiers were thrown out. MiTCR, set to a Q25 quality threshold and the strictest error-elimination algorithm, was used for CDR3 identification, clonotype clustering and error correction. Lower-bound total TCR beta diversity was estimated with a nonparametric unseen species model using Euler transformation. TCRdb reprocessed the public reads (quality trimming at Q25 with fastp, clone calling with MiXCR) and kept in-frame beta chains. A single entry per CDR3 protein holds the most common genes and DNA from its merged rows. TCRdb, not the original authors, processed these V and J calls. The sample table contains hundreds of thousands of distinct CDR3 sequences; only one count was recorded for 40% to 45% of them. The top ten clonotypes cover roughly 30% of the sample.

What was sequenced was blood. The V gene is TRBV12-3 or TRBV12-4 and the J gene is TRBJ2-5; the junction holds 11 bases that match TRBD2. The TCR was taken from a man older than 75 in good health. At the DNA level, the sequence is TGTGCCAGCAGACGACTAGCGGGGCAAGAGACCCAGTACTTC. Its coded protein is CASRRLAGQETQYF.